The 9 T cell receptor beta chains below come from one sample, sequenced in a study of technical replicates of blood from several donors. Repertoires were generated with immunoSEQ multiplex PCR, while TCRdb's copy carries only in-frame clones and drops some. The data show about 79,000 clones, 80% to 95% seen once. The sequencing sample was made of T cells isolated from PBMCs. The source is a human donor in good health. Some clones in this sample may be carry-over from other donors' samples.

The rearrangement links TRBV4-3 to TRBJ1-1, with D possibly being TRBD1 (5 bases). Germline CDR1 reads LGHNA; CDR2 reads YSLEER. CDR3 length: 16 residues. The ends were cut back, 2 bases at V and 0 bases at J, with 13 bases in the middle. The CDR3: CASSQKQGVMNTEAFF. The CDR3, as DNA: TGCGCCAGCAGCCAAAAGCAGGGCGTTATGAACACTGAAGCTTTCTTT.

CDR3 loop: CAWSDPRADRGGYTF. Written as DNA, the CDR3 is TGTGCCTGGAGTGACCCAAGAGCAGACAGGGGTGGCTACACCTTC. The chain is built from TRBV30 and TRBJ1-2; 8 nucleotides match TRBD1. V gave up 1 base and J gave up 7 bases; unmatched junction bases: 11. This CDR3 is 15 amino acids long. Germline loops: CDR1 GTSNPN, CDR2 SVGIG (reference sequence). Using reference TRBV30 and TRBJ1-2 for the parts outside the CDR3, the full variable domain is SQTIHQWPATLVQPVGSPLSLECTVEGTSNPNLYWYRQAAGRGLQLLFYSVGIGQISSEVPQNLSASRPQDRQFILSSKKLLLSDSGFYLCAWSDPRADRGGYTFGSGTRLTVV.

CDR3 sequence: CASKVGERTGELFF. Written as DNA, the CDR3 is TGTGCCAGTAAGGTAGGGGAACGCACCGGGGAGCTGTTTTTT. This rearrangement joins TRBV19 to TRBJ2-2; possible D gene TRBD1, 5 bases. The CDR3 length is 14 residues. Trimming cost V 7 bases and J 4 bases, with 13 bases left between them. From germline, CDR1 is LNHDA and CDR2 SQIVND (reference sequence).

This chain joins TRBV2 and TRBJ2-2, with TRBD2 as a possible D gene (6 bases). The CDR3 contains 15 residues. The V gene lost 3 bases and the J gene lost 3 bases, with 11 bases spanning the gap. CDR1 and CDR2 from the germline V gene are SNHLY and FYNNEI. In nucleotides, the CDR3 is TGTGCCAGCAGTGACCTAGCGAGCTACACCGGGGAGCTGTTTTTT. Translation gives CASSDLASYTGELFF.

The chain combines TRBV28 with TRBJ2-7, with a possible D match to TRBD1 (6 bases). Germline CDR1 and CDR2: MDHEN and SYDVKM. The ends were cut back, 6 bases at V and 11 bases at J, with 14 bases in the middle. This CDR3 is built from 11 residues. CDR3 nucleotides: TGTGCCAGCAGGTCGCCCAGGGGAGAGTACTTC. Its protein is CASRSPRGEYF.

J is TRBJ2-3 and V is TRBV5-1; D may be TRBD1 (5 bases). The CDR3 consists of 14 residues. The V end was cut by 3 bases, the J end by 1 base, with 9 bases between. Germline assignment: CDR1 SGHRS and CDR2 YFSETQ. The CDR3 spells CASSSQTGTDTQYF. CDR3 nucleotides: TGCGCCAGCAGCTCGCAGACAGGCACAGATACGCAGTATTTT.

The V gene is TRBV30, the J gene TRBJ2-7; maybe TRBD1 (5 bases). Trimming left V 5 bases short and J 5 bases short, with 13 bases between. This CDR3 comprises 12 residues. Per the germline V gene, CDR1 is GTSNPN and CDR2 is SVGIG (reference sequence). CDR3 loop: CAWAKGFHEQYF. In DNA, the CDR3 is TGTGCCTGGGCCAAGGGGTTCCACGAGCAGTACTTC.

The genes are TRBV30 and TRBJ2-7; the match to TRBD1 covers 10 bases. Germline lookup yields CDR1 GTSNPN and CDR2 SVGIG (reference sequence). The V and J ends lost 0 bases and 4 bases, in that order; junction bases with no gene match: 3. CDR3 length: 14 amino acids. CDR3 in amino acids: CAWSVGTGDYEQYF. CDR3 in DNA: TGTGCCTGGAGTGTAGGGACAGGGGATTACGAGCAGTACTTC.

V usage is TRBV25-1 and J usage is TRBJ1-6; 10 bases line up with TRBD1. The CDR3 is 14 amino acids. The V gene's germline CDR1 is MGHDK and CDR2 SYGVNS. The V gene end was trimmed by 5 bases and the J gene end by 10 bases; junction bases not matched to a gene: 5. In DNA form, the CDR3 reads TGTGCCAGCAGTTGGACAGGGGGAAACTCACCCCTCCACTTT. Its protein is CASSWTGGNSPLHF.